Detailed here is one TCR beta chain. What antigen it recognizes has not been identified. Per-base qualities were not stored, and no clone one base away is much larger. The sample is drawn from a study of OX40 agonist ivuxolimab in advanced cancers. Notes on the research overall: The costimulatory receptor OX40 (CD134) was targeted by ivuxolimab, a fully human IgG2 agonistic monoclonal antibody. Of the approximately 53 patients in dose escalation, 19 had hepatocellular carcinoma, roughly 15 had melanoma, 9 had renal cell carcinoma and 9 had head and neck cancer. Patients were allowed to have had prior anti-PD-1, anti-PD-L1 or anti-CTLA-4 therapy, and roughly 40% of the dose-escalation patients had been treated with checkpoint inhibitors. In the dose-escalation cohort, 82.7% of patients were male, and the mean age was approximately 64 years, with a range of about 20 to 79. The point of sequencing TCRbeta in the periphery was to test whether ivuxolimab changed TCR sequence diversity and drove clonal T-cell expansion. Intravenous ivuxolimab was administered to patients every 2 weeks at six dose levels: 0.01, 0.1, 0.3, 1.5, 3 and 10 mg/kg. The paper reports the monotherapy dose-escalation portion (N = 52 patients) of the phase I ivuxolimab trial. Partial responses occurred in three dose-escalation patients, of whom one had hepatocellular carcinoma and two had cutaneous melanoma. The research as a whole found: The antigen specificity of the clonally expanded peripheral T cells was not determined. Low levels of normalized T-cell clonal expansion were also shown by some nonresponding patients. At doses from 0.1 to 3.0 mg/kg, clonal expansion was seen in both CD4+ and CD8+ blood T cells between baseline and week 6. In partial responders in the 0.1-3.0 mg/kg groups, normalized peripheral clonal expansion was found to be among the lowest, especially among CD8+ T cells. After ivuxolimab, expanded clones were on average more numerous among CD8+ T cells than among CD4+ T cells.

The trial excluded patients who had a history of autoimmune disease or were on systemic immunosuppression. Peripheral blood for TCR sequencing was drawn from every dose cohort at baseline, at cycle 4 day 1 and at cycle 7 day 1. Samples were obtained from an open-label, multicenter, first-in-human phase I dose-escalation trial of ivuxolimab. The trial enrolled adults with locally advanced or metastatic head and neck squamous cell, hepatocellular, melanoma or renal cell carcinoma. CD4+ and CD8+ T cells were sorted separately from peripheral blood before TCR sequencing. Genomic DNA was extracted from sorted cells for sequencing of the TCRbeta CDR3 region. The immunoSEQ Assay was used to sequence the TCRbeta CDR3 regions. TCRdb took over this immuneACCESS table, retaining in-frame rearrangements with V and J assigned. Such tables are incomplete; in checked studies, under half of the missing clones stem from an unresolved V gene, and the remainder is unexplained. This sample holds tens of thousands of clones; over 75% were observed only once. The ten most abundant clones make up 21% of the sample.

The clonotype originates from an adult with an advanced solid tumor such as melanoma, head and neck, liver or kidney cancer. This material consisted of CD4+ or CD8+ T cells sorted from blood, taken in a trial of the OX40 agonist ivuxolimab.

The nucleotides are TGTGCCTGGAGTGTGGTAGCGGGAAGCACAGATACGCAGTATTTT. It codes for CAWSVVAGSTDTQYF. The chain links TRBV30 with TRBJ2-3, with 8 bases matching TRBD2. Germline trimming amounts to 0 bases on V and 0 bases on J, with 2 as the count of junction bases outside the gene matches. CDR3 length: 15 amino acids, cysteine to phenylalanine. Only the CDR3 DNA stays, 45 bases, in frame from base 1. From a lookup of the germline V gene (reference sequence), CDR1 and CDR2 are GTSNPN and SVGIG.